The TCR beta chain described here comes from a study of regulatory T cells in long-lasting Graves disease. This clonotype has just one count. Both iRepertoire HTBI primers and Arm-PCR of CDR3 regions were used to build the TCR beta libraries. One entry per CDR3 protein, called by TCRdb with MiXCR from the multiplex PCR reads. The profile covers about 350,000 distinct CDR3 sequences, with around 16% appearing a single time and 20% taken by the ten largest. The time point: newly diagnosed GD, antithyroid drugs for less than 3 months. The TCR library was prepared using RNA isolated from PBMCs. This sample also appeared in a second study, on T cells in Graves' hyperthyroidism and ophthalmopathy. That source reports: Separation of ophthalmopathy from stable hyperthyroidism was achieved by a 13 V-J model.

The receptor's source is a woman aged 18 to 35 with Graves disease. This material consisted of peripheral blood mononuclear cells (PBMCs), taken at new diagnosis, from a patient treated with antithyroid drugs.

The CDR3 loop reads CASSLFRGSLSGANVLTF. The DNA of the CDR3 is TGTGCCAGCAGCTTATTCAGGGGTTCCCTCTCTGGGGCCAACGTCCTGACTTTC. V gene TRBV7-2 combines with J gene TRBJ2-6; weak D call: TRBD1 (6 bases). There are 18 residues in the CDR3. The germline CDR1 and CDR2 sequences are SGHTA and FQGNSA. Trimming pared 2 bases from V and 0 bases from J, leaving 14 bases between.